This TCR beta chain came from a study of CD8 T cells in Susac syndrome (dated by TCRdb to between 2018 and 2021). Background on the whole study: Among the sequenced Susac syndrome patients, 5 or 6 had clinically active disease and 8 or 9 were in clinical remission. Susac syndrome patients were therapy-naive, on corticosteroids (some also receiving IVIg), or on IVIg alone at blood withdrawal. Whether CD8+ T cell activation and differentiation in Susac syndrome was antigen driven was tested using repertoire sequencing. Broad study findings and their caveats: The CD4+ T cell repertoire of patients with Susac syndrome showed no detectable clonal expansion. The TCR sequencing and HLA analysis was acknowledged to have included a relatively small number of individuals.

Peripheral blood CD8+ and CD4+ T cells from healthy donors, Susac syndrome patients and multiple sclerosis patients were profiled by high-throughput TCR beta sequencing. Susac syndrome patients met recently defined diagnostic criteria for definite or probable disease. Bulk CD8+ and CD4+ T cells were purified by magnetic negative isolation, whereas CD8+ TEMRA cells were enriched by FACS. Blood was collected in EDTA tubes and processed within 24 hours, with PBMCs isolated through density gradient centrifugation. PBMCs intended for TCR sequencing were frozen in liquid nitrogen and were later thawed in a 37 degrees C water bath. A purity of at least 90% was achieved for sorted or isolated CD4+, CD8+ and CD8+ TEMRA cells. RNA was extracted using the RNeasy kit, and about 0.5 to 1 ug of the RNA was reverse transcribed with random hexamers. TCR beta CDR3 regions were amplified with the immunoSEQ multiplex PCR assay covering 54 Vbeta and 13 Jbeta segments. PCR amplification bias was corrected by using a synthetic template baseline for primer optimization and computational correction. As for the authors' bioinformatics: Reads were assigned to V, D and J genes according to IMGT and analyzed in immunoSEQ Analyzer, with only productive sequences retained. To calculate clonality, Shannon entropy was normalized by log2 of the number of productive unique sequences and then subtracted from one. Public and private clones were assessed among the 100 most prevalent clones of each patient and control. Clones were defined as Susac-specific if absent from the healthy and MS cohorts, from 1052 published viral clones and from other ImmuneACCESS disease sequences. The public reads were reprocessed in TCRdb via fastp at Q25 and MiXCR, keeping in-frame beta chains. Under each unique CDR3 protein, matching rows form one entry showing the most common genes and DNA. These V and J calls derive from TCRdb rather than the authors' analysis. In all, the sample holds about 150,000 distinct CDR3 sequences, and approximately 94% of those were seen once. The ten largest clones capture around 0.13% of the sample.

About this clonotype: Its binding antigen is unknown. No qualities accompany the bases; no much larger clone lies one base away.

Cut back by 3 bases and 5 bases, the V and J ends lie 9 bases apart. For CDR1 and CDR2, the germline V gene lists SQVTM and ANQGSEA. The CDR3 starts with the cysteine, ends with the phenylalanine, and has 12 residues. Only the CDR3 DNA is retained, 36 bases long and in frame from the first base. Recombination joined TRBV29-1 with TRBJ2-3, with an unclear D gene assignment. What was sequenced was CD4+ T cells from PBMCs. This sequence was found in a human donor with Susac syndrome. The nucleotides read TGCAGCGTTGATTTAGGGAAAGATACGCAGTATTTT. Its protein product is CSVDLGKDTQYF.